This passage covers 30 T cell receptor beta chains from one sample sequenced in a study of shared clonotypes between healthy human individuals. Only in-frame clones appear in the TCRdb table, and some are missing; sequencing was by immunoSEQ multiplex PCR. Counted here are 2 million to 2.5 million clones, about 92% occurring once; the ten biggest clones make up 0.39%. Specimen: naive CD4+ T cells from PBMCs. Subset noted: CD45RA+ positively selected. The receptors stem from a man younger than 35 in good health. Some clones in this sample may be carry-over from other donors' samples.

This rearrangement joins TRBV18 to TRBJ1-2, with D hard to call. Trimming removed 2 bases from V and 6 bases from J, with 13 bases in between. Germline V CDR1 and CDR2: KGHSH, LQKENI. The CDR3 has 14 residues. The CDR3: CASSPGEGSHGYTF. CDR3 nucleotides: TGTGCCAGCTCACCAGGGGAGGGTTCTCATGGCTACACCTTC.

For this clone: In the same sample, other DNA sequences code for this CDR3. The chain combines TRBV6-1 with TRBJ1-5, with a possible D match to TRBD1 (6 bases). CDR1 MNHNS and CDR2 SASEGT come from the germline V gene. V lost 2 bases and J lost 7, with 12 bases in between. This CDR3 region has 14 residues. The CDR3 DNA follows: TGTGCCAGCAGTGAAACGGGCAGGGGACAGCCCCAGCATTTT. Translation: CASSETGRGQPQHF.

The chain couples TRBV28 to TRBJ2-7; 12 nucleotides align to TRBD2. From germline, CDR1 is MDHEN and CDR2 SYDVKM. The CDR3 consists of 15 residues. Trimming at V came to 5 bases and at J to 4 bases, leaving 6 bases not matched to a gene. The CDR3 bases are TGTGCCAGCAGTACCCTAGCGGGAGGGGTGTACGAGCAGTACTTC. As protein: CASSTLAGGVYEQYF.

The chain is built from TRBV28 and TRBJ2-7; 7 bases line up with TRBD2. Losses at the gene ends were 8 bases for V and 7 bases for J; bases not matched to a gene: 5. Germline V CDR1 and CDR2: MDHEN, SYDVKM. This CDR3 contains 11 residues. The CDR3 is CASCLGGEQYF. In nucleotides, the CDR3 is TGTGCCAGCTGCCTCGGGGGGGAGCAGTACTTC.

This clone was seen a few times. The chain has TRBV5-1 and TRBJ2-7; TRBD2 matches 12 bases. The trim removed 4 bases at V and 2 bases at J, leaving 4 bases unmatched. Germline V gene lookup returns CDR1 SGHRS and CDR2 YFSETQ. The CDR3 loop spans 15 amino acids. The CDR3 loop reads CASSILAGGTYEQYF. CDR3 DNA: TGCGCCAGCAGCATACTAGCGGGAGGTACCTACGAGCAGTACTTC.

The chain has TRBV5-1 and TRBJ1-1, with TRBD1 identical over 9 bases. This CDR3 has 15 residues. V trimming: 4 bases; J trimming: 0 bases; junction bases outside the gene matches: 4. Per germline, CDR1 SGHRS and CDR2 YFSETQ. The CDR3 spells CASSKDRGVNTEAFF. The CDR3 coding sequence is TGCGCCAGCAGCAAGGACAGGGGAGTGAACACTGAAGCTTTCTTT.

The genes are TRBV6-6 and TRBJ2-5; D unresolved. Trimming cost V 4 bases and J 5 bases, with 5 bases left between them. This CDR3 is built from 11 residues. Germline V gene sequence: CDR1 MNHNY, CDR2 SVGAGI (reference sequence). CDR3 coding DNA: TGTGCCAGCAGTTTCCGGGAGACCCAGTACTTC. This translates into CASSFRETQYF.

The rearrangement uses TRBV5-5 and TRBJ2-7; 7 nucleotides agree with TRBD1. The germline CDR1 and CDR2 sequences are SGHKS and YYEKEE (reference sequence). V was pared by 3 bases and J by 3 bases, with 6 bases of the junction left unmatched. The CDR3 has 14 amino acids. This CDR3 reads CASSSPGQNYEQYF. In DNA, the CDR3 is TGTGCCAGCAGCTCACCGGGACAGAACTACGAGCAGTACTTC.

This clone showed up just a few times. The rearrangement links TRBV7-2 to TRBJ1-2; 9 nucleotides line up with TRBD1. CDR3 size: 13 residues. Trimming cost V 6 bases and J 8 bases; bases outside gene matches: 7. Germline lookup yields CDR1 SGHTA and CDR2 FQGNSA. The CDR3 DNA reads as TGTGCCAGCAGGCCAGCCGGGACAGGGGGCTACACCTTC. It is translated as CASRPAGTGGYTF. The full variable domain, with the rest looked up from reference TRBV7-2 and TRBJ1-2, is GAGVSQSPSNKVTEKGKDVELRCDPISGHTALYWYRQSLGQGLEFLIYFQGNSAPDKSGLPSDRFSAERTGGSVSTLTIQRTQQEDSAVYLCASRPAGTGGYTFGSGTRLTVV.

The gene calls are TRBV19 and TRBJ1-5; 8 bases fit TRBD1. V lost 5 bases to trimming and J lost 7 bases; unmatched junction nucleotides: 13. The CDR3 consists of 16 residues. Germline-derived CDR1 and CDR2 are LNHDA and SQIVND (reference sequence). The CDR3 bases are TGTGCCAGTAGTTCAGGGACAGGCCGAGGGAACCAGCCCCAGCATTTT. Its translation is CASSSGTGRGNQPQHF.

The chain links TRBV28 to TRBJ1-1; D may be TRBD1 (5 bases). The V and J ends lost 8 bases and 4 bases respectively, with 20 bases between them. Germline V gene data show CDR1 as MDHEN and CDR2 as SYDVKM. The CDR3 sequence is 15 residues long. CDR3 sequence reads: CASSRGLGRGTEAFF. CDR3 bases: TGTGCCAGCTCAAGGGGACTCGGACGGGGCACTGAAGCTTTCTTT. The full variable domain, its missing parts supplied by reference TRBV28 and TRBJ1-1, is DVKVTQSSRYLVKRTGEKVFLECVQDMDHENMFWYRQDPGLGLRLIYFSYDVKMKEKGDIPEGYSVSREKKERFSLILESASTNQTSMYLCASSRGLGRGTEAFFGQGTRLTVV.

This chain links TRBV2 with TRBJ2-4, with a possible D match to TRBD2 (6 bases). V lost 3 bases and J 7 bases, leaving 10 bases between the germline ends. Germline V gene lookup returns CDR1 SNHLY and CDR2 FYNNEI. The CDR3 extends over 13 amino acids. CDR3 in DNA: TGTGCCAGCAGTGAGGGAGGCCCTAACATTCAGTACTTC. Residues: CASSEGGPNIQYF.

The table lists this clone with a count of one. Other nucleotide sequences in the sample specify the same CDR3. The CDR3 sequence is CASSRLAGVYEQYF. The CDR3 DNA is TGTGCCAGCAGTCGACTAGCGGGAGTCTACGAGCAGTACTTC. The chain has TRBV28 and TRBJ2-7; TRBD2 matches at 12 bases. The CDR3 is 14 amino acids. Germline loops: CDR1 MDHEN, CDR2 SYDVKM. V lost 5 bases, J lost 3 bases, and 2 bases stayed unmatched. The full variable domain, its missing parts supplied by reference TRBV28 and TRBJ2-7, is DVKVTQSSRYLVKRTGEKVFLECVQDMDHENMFWYRQDPGLGLRLIYFSYDVKMKEKGDIPEGYSVSREKKERFSLILESASTNQTSMYLCASSRLAGVYEQYFGPGTRLTVT.

The chain employs TRBV9 and TRBJ2-1; D not resolved. Deletions cut 3 bases from V and 9 bases from J, with 13 bases between. The CDR3 is 13 residues long. Germline loops: CDR1 SGDLS, CDR2 YYNGEE. The CDR3 sequence is CASSGLKVGEQFF. The CDR3, as DNA: TGTGCCAGCAGCGGGCTGAAGGTTGGTGAGCAGTTCTTC.

This clone appeared once. V usage is TRBV10-2 and J usage is TRBJ2-1; maybe TRBD2 (6 bases). Germline V CDR1 and CDR2: WSHSY, SAAADI. Trimming pared 0 bases from V and 6 bases from J, leaving 21 bases between. The CDR3 length is 18 residues. Written as DNA, the CDR3 is TGCGCCAGCAGTGAGTCGTTGAAGTCAGGAGGGAGAGGCAATGAGCAGTTCTTC. As protein: CASSESLKSGGRGNEQFF.

This rearrangement joins TRBV23-1 to TRBJ2-1; 7 nucleotides match TRBD2. TRBV23-1 is an ORF for which the function is uncertain. This CDR3 spans 14 amino acids. V gave up 4 bases and J gave up 2 bases; unmatched junction bases: 2. The CDR3 sequence: CASSLLAAYNEQFF. CDR3 DNA: TGCGCCAGCAGTCTGCTAGCGGCCTACAATGAGCAGTTCTTC.

The rearrangement links TRBV5-4 to TRBJ1-1, with 10 bases that match TRBD1. Trimming at V came to 5 bases and at J to 1 base, leaving 8 bases not matched to a gene. This CDR3 comprises 16 residues. The V gene's germline CDR1 is SGHNT and CDR2 YYREEE (reference sequence). This CDR3 is CASREGTGAPNTEAFF. DNA of the CDR3: TGTGCCAGCAGGGAAGGGACAGGGGCCCCGAACACTGAAGCTTTCTTT.

V is TRBV5-8 and J is TRBJ2-4; 7 nucleotides agree with TRBD2. The CDR3 consists of 15 residues. The junction had 5 bases not matched to a gene; V was cut back by 2 bases and J by 3 bases. Germline lookup yields CDR1 SGHTS and CDR2 YDEGEE. The DNA of the CDR3 is TGTGCCAGCAGCTTTCAGGGACTACGCAAAAACATTCAGTACTTC. Encoded protein: CASSFQGLRKNIQYF.

The gene calls are TRBV5-1 and TRBJ1-3; 7 positions agree with TRBD1. J was trimmed by 6 bases and V by 5 bases; bases with no gene match: 8. CDR1 SGHRS and CDR2 YFSETQ come from the germline V gene. The CDR3 loop spans 14 amino acids. The DNA for the CDR3 is TGCGCCAGCAGATTAGGGGGCGCCGAAAACACCATATATTTT. Translated: CASRLGGAENTIYF. Full variable domain (missing parts from reference TRBV5-1 and TRBJ1-3): KAGVTQTPRYLIKTRGQQVTLSCSPISGHRSVSWYQQTPGQGLQFLFEYFSETQRNKGNFPGRFSGRQFSNSRSEMNVSTLELGDSALYLCASRLGGAENTIYFGEGSWLTVV.

The J gene is TRBJ2-7, the V gene TRBV29-1, with D hard to call. Looked up from germline, CDR1 is SQVTM and CDR2 is ANQGSEA. The CDR3 length is 12 residues. The V end was cut by 6 bases, the J end by 3 bases, with 12 bases between. The CDR3 spells CSVLVRSYEQYF. Here the CDR3 DNA reads TGCAGCGTCCTGGTGCGGAGCTACGAGCAGTACTTC.

The gene calls are TRBV28 and TRBJ2-7; D is perhaps TRBD2 (6 bases). The CDR3 contains 15 residues. Trimming stripped 2 bases from V and 12 bases from J, with 23 bases between. Germline V gene sequence: CDR1 MDHEN, CDR2 SYDVKM. The CDR3 sequence: CASSLVIGAGPGGYF. The DNA for the CDR3 is TGTGCCAGCAGTTTAGTAATCGGGGCGGGGCCCGGGGGGTACTTC.

CDR3 DNA: TGTGCCAGCAGTTACCTCAGGGGACCCCACTACGAGCAGTACTTC. It specifies CASSYLRGPHYEQYF. The rearrangement links TRBV6-5 to TRBJ2-7, with D possibly being TRBD1 (6 bases). Per the germline V gene, CDR1 is MNHEY and CDR2 is SVGAGI. This CDR3 is built from 15 residues. The V and J ends lost 2 bases and 3 bases respectively, with 14 bases between them.

CDR3 bases: TGTGCCAGCAGCTTAGGCCGCACCACAGATACGCAGTATTTT. It encodes CASSLGRTTDTQYF. The chain uses TRBV11-3 and TRBJ2-3; no firm D call. CDR1 and CDR2 from the germline V gene are SGHNT and YENEEA. The CDR3 totals 14 residues. V was cut by 1 base and J by 2 bases, with 7 bases left in between.

The chain carries TRBV11-2 and TRBJ1-4; tentative D call: TRBD1 (6 bases). Between the trimmed V and J ends, which lost 0 bases and 7 bases, there was a span of 12 bases. Germline V gene data show CDR1 as SGHAT and CDR2 as FQNNGV. This CDR3 is built from 15 residues. The CDR3 DNA sequence: TGTGCCAGCAGCTTAGATCTGAGGGGGAGTGAAAAACTGTTTTTT. It translates to CASSLDLRGSEKLFF.

The rearrangement links TRBV10-1 to TRBJ2-7; TRBD2 agrees at 13 bases. The CDR3 runs 14 residues. The V gene end was trimmed by 6 bases and the J gene end by 3 bases; junction bases not matched to a gene: 2. Per the germline V gene, CDR1 is WNHNN and CDR2 is SYGVQD (reference sequence). The CDR3: CASSGTSGIYEQYF. DNA of the CDR3: TGCGCCAGCAGCGGGACTAGCGGGATCTACGAGCAGTACTTC.

This chain joins TRBV29-1 and TRBJ2-7; 7 positions agree with TRBD1. Germline CDR1 is SQVTM and CDR2 is ANQGSEA. Trimming removed 6 bases from V and 2 bases from J; junction bases left unmatched: 1. There are 11 residues in the CDR3. The CDR3 loop is CSVGTAYEQYF. In DNA form, the CDR3 reads TGCAGCGTGGGGACAGCCTACGAGCAGTACTTC.

The V gene is TRBV7-7, the J gene TRBJ2-2, with D unresolved. CDR3 length: 16 residues. Germline V gives CDR1 SSHAT, CDR2 FNYEAQ (reference sequence). Trimming stripped 2 bases from V and 3 bases from J, with 13 bases between. The CDR3 bases are TGTGCCAGCAGCTTACTTTCCGGGTTGGACACCGGGGAGCTGTTTTTT. Its translation: CASSLLSGLDTGELFF.

This rearrangement joins TRBV19 to TRBJ2-2; D is unclear. CDR1 LNHDA and CDR2 SQIVND come from the germline V gene (reference sequence). V lost 5 bases and J 1 base, leaving 11 bases between the germline ends. The CDR3 has 15 residues. The CDR3 loop is CASSWASLNTGELFF. The CDR3 DNA reads TGTGCCAGTAGTTGGGCCAGCCTGAACACCGGGGAGCTGTTTTTT.

V gene TRBV7-8 combines with J gene TRBJ2-2; D is possibly TRBD1 (6 bases). The germline V and J ends were trimmed by 2 bases and 6 bases, with 13 bases remaining between them. CDR1 is SGHVS and CDR2 is FQNEAQ in the germline V gene. CDR3 length: 15 residues. CDR3 residues: CASSLSQGSSGELFF. The CDR3, as DNA: TGTGCCAGCAGCTTAAGTCAGGGGAGCTCCGGGGAGCTGTTTTTT.

V gene TRBV27 combines with J gene TRBJ2-1; D may be TRBD1 (5 bases). The CDR3 contains 13 residues. Trimming cost V 5 bases and J 7 bases, with 12 bases left between them. The germline V gene has CDR1 MNHEY and CDR2 SMNVEV (reference sequence). The CDR3 DNA reads TGTGCCAGCAGTCGACCTCGACAGAATGAGCAGTTCTTC. The encoded protein is CASSRPRQNEQFF.